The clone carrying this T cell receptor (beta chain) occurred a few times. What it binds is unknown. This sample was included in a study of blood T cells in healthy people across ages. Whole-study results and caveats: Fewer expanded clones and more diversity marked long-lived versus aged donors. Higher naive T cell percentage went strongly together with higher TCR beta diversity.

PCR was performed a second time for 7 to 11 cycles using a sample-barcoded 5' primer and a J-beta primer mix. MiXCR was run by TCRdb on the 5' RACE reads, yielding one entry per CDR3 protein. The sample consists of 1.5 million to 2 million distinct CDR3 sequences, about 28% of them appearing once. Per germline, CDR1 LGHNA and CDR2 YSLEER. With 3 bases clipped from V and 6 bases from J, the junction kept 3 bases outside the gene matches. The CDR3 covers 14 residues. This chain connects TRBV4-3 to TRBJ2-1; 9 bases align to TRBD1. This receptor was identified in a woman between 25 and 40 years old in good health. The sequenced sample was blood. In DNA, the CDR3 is TGCGCCAGCAGCCAGCAGACAGGGGGCAATGAGCAGTTCTTC. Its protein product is CASSQQTGGNEQFF.